Given below is one T cell receptor beta chain in context. The data stem from a study of blood T cell repertoires in COVID-19. V was shortened by 4 bases and J by 0 bases, with 15 bases between the two germline ends. CDR1 MDHEN and CDR2 SYDVKM come from the germline V gene. The CDR3 is 16 amino acids. Original processing notes: Quantification of nucleated cells was approximated via reference gene primer amplification. The protocol was immunoSEQ multiplex PCR, while the TCRdb copy is restricted to in-frame clones and leaves out a portion. For V, J and clone size, that table is used; D and trimming come from the DNA. Altogether nearly 70,000 clones are present, approximately 88% being singletons, with the ten largest covering over 5%.

The material sequenced was peripheral blood. The receptor comes from a woman in her 70s with acute or convalescent COVID-19. The rearrangement joins TRBV28 to TRBJ1-2; no clear D. For the CDR3, the DNA is TGTGCCAGCAGTTCCCTACGAGGTCCTTCTAACTATGGCTACACCTTC. This gives the protein CASSSLRGPSNYGYTF.